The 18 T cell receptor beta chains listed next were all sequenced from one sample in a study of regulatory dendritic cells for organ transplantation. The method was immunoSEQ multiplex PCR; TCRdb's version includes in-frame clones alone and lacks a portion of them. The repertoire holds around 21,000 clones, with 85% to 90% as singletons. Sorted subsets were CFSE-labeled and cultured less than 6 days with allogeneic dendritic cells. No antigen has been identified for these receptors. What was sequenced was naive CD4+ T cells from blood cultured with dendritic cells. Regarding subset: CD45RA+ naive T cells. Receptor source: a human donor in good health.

CDR3 loop: CAIWSGQNTEAFF. The CDR3 nucleotides are TGTGCCATCTGGTCGGGGCAGAACACTGAAGCTTTCTTT. The chain is built from TRBV10-3 and TRBJ1-1; possible D gene TRBD1, 5 bases. Germline CDR1 ENHRY, CDR2 SYGVKD. The CDR3 totals 13 residues. The V and J ends lost 8 bases and 1 base respectively, with 11 bases between them.

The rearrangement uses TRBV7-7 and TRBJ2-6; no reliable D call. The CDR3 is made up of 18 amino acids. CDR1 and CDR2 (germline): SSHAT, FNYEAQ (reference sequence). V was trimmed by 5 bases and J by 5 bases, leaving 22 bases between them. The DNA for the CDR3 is TGTGCCAGCAGCCAATCTTTTAAGTGCCAAAGTCGGGCCAACGTCCTGACTTTC. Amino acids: CASSQSFKCQSRANVLTF.

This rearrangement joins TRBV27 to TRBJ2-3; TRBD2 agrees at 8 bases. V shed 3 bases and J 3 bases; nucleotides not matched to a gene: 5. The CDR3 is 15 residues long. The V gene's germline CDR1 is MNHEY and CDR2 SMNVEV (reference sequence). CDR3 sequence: CASSFRRLATDTQYF. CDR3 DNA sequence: TGTGCCAGCAGTTTCCGTAGACTAGCGACAGATACGCAGTATTTT.

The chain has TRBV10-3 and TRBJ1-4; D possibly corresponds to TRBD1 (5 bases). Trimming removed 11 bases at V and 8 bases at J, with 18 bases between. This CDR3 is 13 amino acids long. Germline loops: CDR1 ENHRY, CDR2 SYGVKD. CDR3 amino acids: CAAGTSLSEKLFF. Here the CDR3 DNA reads TGTGCCGCGGGGACTTCCCTCTCGGAAAAACTGTTTTTT.

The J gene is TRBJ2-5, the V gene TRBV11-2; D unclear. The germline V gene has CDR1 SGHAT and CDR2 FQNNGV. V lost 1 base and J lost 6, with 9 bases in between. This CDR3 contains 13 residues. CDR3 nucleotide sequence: TGTGCCAGCAGCTTAGTCCTGCAGCAGACCCAGTACTTC. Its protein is CASSLVLQQTQYF.

Here the CDR3 DNA reads TGTGCCAGCAGCTTAAGTACGGGGATGGGGACTGAAGCTTTCTTT. Translation gives CASSLSTGMGTEAFF. The V gene is TRBV7-6, the J gene TRBJ1-1; D gene unclear. The germline gives CDR1 SGHVS, CDR2 FNYEAQ. The CDR3 extends over 15 amino acids. Trimming shortened V by 2 bases and J by 5 bases, and 15 bases separated the two germline ends.

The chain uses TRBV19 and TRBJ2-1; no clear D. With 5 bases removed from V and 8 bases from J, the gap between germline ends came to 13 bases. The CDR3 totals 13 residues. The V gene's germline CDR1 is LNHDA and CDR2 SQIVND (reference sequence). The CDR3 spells CASSDPRSHEQFF. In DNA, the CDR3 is TGTGCCAGTAGTGATCCACGTAGCCATGAGCAGTTCTTC. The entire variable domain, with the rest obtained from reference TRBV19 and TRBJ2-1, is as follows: DGGITQSPKYLFRKEGQNVTLSCEQNLNHDAMYWYRQDPGQGLRLIYYSQIVNDFQKGDIAEGYSVSREKKESFPLTVTSAQKNPTAFYLCASSDPRSHEQFFGPGTRLTVL.

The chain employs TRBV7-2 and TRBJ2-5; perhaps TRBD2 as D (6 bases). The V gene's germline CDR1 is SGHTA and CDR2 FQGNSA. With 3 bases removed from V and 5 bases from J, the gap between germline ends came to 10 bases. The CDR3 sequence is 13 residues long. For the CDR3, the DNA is TGTGCCAGCAGCTTCGCTAGCGCGGAGACCCAGTACTTC. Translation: CASSFASAETQYF. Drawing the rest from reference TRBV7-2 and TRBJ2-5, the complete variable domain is GAGVSQSPSNKVTEKGKDVELRCDPISGHTALYWYRQSLGQGLEFLIYFQGNSAPDKSGLPSDRFSAERTGGSVSTLTIQRTQQEDSAVYLCASSFASAETQYFGPGTRLLVL.

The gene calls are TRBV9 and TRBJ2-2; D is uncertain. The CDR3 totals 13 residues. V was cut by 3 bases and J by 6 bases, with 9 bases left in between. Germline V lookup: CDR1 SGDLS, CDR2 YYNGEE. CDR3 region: CASSARRAGELFF. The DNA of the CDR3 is TGTGCCAGCAGCGCCAGGAGAGCCGGGGAGCTGTTTTTT.

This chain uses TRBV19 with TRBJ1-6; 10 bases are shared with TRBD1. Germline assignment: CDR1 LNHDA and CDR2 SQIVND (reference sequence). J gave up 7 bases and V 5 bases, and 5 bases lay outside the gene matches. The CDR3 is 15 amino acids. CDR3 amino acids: CASSLDRGKNSPLHF. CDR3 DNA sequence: TGTGCCAGTAGTTTGGACAGGGGGAAAAATTCACCCCTCCACTTT.

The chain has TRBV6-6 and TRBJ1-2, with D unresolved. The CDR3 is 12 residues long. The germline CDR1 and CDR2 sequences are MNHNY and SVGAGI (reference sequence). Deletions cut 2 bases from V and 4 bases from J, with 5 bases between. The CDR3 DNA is TGTGCCAGCAGTTACGGGCGCTATGGCTACACCTTC. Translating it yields CASSYGRYGYTF.

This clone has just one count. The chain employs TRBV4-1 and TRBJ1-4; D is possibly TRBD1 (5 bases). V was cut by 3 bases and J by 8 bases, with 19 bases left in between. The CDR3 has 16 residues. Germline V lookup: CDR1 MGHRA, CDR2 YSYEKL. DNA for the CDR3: TGCGCCAGCAGCCAGAATCCCCGGACAACGGAGGAAAAACTGTTTTTT. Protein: CASSQNPRTTEEKLFF.

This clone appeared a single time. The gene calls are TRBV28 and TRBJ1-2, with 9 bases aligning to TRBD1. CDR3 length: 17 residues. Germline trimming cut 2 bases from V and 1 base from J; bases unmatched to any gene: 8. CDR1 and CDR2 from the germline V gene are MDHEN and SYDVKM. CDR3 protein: CASSLNTGTGNNYGYTF. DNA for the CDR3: TGTGCCAGCAGTTTAAATACCGGGACAGGGAATAACTATGGCTACACCTTC.

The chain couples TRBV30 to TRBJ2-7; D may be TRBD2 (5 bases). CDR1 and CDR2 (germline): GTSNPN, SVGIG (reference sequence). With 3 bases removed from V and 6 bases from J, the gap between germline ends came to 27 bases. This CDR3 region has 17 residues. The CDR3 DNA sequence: TGTGCCTGGAGCCGAAGCTACGGGGTGACCTCGGCGTCCGAGCAGTACTTC. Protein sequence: CAWSRSYGVTSASEQYF.

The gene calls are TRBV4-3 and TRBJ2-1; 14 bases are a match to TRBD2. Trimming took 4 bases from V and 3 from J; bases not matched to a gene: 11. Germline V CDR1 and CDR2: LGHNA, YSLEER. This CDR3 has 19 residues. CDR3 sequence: CASSLRDGGLAGGYNEQFF. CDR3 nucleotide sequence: TGCGCCAGCAGCCTGAGAGATGGTGGACTAGCGGGAGGCTACAATGAGCAGTTCTTC.

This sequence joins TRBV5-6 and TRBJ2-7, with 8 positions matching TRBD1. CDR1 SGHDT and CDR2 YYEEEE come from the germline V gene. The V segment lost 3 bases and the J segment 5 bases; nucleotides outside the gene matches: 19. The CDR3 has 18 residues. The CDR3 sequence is CASSYSFGTGGLAHEQYF. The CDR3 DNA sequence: TGTGCCAGCAGCTACTCTTTTGGGACAGGAGGTTTGGCCCACGAGCAGTACTTC.

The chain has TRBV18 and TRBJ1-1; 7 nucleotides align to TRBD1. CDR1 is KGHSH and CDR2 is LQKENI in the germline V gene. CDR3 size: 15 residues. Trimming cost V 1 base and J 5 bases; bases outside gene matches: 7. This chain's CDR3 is CASSPLTGLGTEAFF. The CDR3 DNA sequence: TGTGCCAGCTCACCACTGACAGGGCTGGGAACTGAAGCTTTCTTT.

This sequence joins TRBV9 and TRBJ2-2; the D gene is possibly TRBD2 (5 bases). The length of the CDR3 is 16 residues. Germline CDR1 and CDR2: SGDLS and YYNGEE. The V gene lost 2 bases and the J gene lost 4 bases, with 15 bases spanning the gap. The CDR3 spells CASSVQGSLGTGELFF. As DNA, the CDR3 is TGTGCCAGCAGCGTCCAAGGGAGTTTAGGCACCGGGGAGCTGTTTTTT.